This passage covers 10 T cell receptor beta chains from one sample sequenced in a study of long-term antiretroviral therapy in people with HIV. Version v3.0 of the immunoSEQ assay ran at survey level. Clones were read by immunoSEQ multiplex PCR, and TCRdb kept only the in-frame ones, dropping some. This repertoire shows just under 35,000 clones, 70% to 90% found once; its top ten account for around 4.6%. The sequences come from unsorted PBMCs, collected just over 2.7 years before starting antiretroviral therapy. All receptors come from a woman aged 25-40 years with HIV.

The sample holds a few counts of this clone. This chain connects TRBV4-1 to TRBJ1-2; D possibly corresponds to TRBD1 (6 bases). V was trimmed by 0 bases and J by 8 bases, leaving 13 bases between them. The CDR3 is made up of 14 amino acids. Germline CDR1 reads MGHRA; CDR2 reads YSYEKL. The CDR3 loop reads CASSQDLGGRGYTF. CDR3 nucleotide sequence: TGCGCCAGCAGCCAAGATCTGGGGGGGCGCGGCTACACCTTC.

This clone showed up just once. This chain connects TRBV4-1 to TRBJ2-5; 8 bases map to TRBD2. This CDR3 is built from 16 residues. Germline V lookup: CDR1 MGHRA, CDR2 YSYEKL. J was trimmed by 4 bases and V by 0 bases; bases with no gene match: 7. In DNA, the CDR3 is TGCGCCAGCAGCCAAGATGGCGGGGGGAACGGAGAGACCCAGTACTTC. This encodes CASSQDGGGNGETQYF.

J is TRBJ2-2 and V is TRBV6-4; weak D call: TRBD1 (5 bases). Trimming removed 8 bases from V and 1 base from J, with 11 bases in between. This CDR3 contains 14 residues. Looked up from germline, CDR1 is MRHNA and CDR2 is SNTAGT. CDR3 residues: CASRTSWNTGELFF. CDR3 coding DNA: TGTGCCAGCCGGACATCCTGGAACACCGGGGAGCTGTTTTTT.

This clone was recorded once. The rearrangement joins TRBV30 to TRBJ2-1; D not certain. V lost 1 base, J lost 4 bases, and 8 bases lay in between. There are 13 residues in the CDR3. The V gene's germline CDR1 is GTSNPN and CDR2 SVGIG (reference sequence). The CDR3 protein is CAWSGLAYNEQFF. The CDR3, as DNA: TGTGCCTGGAGTGGGCTGGCATACAATGAGCAGTTCTTC.

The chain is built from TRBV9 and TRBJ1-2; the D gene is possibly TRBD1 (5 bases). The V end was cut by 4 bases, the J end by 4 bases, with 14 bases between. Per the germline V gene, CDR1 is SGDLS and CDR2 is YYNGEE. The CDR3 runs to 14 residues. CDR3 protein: CASSPRDASYGYTF. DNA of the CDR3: TGTGCCAGCAGCCCGCGGGACGCCTCCTATGGCTACACCTTC.

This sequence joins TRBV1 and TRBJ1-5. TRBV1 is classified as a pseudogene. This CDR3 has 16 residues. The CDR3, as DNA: TGCACCAGCAGCCACCTACCCTGGGAGTGCACTCAGCCCCAGCATTTT. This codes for CTSSHLPWECTQPQHF.

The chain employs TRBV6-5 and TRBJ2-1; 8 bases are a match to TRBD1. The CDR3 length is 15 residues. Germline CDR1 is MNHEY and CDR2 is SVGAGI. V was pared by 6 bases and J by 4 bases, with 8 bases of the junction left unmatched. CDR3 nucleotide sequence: TGTGCCAGCAGCCCCGGGGACAGGAAATACAATGAGCAGTTCTTC. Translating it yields CASSPGDRKYNEQFF.

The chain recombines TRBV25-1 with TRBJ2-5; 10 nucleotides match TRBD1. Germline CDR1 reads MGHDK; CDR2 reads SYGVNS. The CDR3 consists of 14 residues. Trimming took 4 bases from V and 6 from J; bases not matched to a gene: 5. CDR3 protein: CASSAGQGLQTQYF. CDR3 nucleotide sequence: TGTGCCAGCAGTGCGGGACAGGGGTTGCAGACCCAGTACTTC.

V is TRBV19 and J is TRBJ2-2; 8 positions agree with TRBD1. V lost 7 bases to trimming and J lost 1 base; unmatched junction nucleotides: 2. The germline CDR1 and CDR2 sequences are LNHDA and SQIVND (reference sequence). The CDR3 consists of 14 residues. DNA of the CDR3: TGTGCCAGTACCGACAGGGGGAACACCGGGGAGCTGTTTTTT. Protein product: CASTDRGNTGELFF. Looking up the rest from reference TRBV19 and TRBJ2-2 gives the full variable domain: DGGITQSPKYLFRKEGQNVTLSCEQNLNHDAMYWYRQDPGQGLRLIYYSQIVNDFQKGDIAEGYSVSREKKESFPLTVTSAQKNPTAFYLCASTDRGNTGELFFGEGSRLTVL.

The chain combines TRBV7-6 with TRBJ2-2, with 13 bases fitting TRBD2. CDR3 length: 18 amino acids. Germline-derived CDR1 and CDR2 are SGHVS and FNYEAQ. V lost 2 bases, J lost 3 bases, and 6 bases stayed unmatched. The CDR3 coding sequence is TGTGCCAGCAGCTTACGGACTAGCGGGGGCCTATACACCGGGGAGCTGTTTTTT. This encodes CASSLRTSGGLYTGELFF.